The 17 T cell receptor beta chains in this list originate from one sample, sequenced in a study of OX40 agonist ivuxolimab in advanced cancers. Library generation was performed with the immunoSEQ multiplex PCR assay. TCRdb obtained this table from immuneACCESS and retained in-frame rearrangements with V and J assigned. These tables miss some clones; where compared with another copy, unresolved V genes account for less than half of the shortfall, and the remainder is unexplained. The sample table records tens of thousands of clones; about 91% of these occur just once. The ten biggest clones cover 3.5% to 5% of the sample. The material sequenced was CD4+ or CD8+ T cells sorted from blood, taken in a trial of the OX40 agonist ivuxolimab. These receptors all come from an adult with an advanced solid tumor such as melanoma, head and neck, liver or kidney cancer.

The chain employs TRBV5-4 and TRBJ2-7; D is undetermined. V dropped 2 bases and J dropped 1 base, with 7 bases sitting between them. This CDR3 is built from 13 residues. In germline, CDR1 is SGHNT, CDR2 YYREEE (reference sequence). CDR3 nucleotide sequence: TGTGCCAGCAGCTTAGTTGGATCCTACGAGCAGTACTTC. Amino acids: CASSLVGSYEQYF.

V usage is TRBV5-4 and J usage is TRBJ2-5, with 11 bases aligning to TRBD2. In germline, CDR1 is SGHNT, CDR2 YYREEE (reference sequence). The V segment lost 0 bases and the J segment 1 base; nucleotides outside the gene matches: 5. This CDR3 spans 17 amino acids. In nucleotides, the CDR3 is TGTGCCAGCAGCTTGGTGGGTAGCGGGGGGGTCCAAGAGACCCAGTACTTC. Residues: CASSLVGSGGVQETQYF.

CDR3 residues: CASRGGQGTQETQYF. The CDR3 nucleotides are TGTGCCAGCAGAGGGGGACAGGGCACCCAAGAGACCCAGTACTTC. The J gene is TRBJ2-5, the V gene TRBV2; TRBD1 aligns across 9 bases. Trimming at V came to 6 bases and at J to 1 base, leaving 6 bases not matched to a gene. Germline lookup yields CDR1 SNHLY and CDR2 FYNNEI. The CDR3 covers 15 residues.

The J gene is TRBJ2-1, the V gene TRBV4-2; D might be TRBD1 (6 bases). Germline V gene lookup returns CDR1 LGHNA and CDR2 YNFKEQ. This CDR3 is built from 15 residues. The V end was cut by 0 bases, the J end by 6 bases, with 12 bases between. CDR3 region: CASSQELGTSNEQFF. In DNA form, the CDR3 reads TGTGCCAGCAGCCAAGAGCTTGGGACAAGCAATGAGCAGTTCTTC.

This clone was picked up one time. This rearrangement joins TRBV7-2 to TRBJ1-4; TRBD1 is a possible D gene (5 bases). This CDR3 comprises 15 residues. Germline V gene lookup returns CDR1 SGHTA and CDR2 FQGNSA. V shed 4 bases and J shed 6 bases, with 15 bases lying between them. CDR3 nucleotides: TGTGCCAGCAGCTCCACAGGTGGACGCTATGAAAAACTGTTTTTT. It is translated as CASSSTGGRYEKLFF. Using reference TRBV7-2 and TRBJ1-4 for the parts outside the CDR3, the full variable domain is GAGVSQSPSNKVTEKGKDVELRCDPISGHTALYWYRQSLGQGLEFLIYFQGNSAPDKSGLPSDRFSAERTGGSVSTLTIQRTQQEDSAVYLCASSSTGGRYEKLFFGSGTQLSVL.

The genes are TRBV13 and TRBJ2-1; TRBD2 aligns across 14 bases. CDR1 PRHDT and CDR2 FYEKMQ come from the germline V gene (reference sequence). J lost 9 bases, V lost 4 bases, and 8 bases had no gene match. This CDR3 has 16 residues. The CDR3 reads CASSYRLAGGLGEQFF. The CDR3 region has the DNA TGTGCCAGCAGCTACCGACTAGCGGGGGGGCTAGGTGAGCAGTTCTTC.

This clone was observed once. This CDR3 reads CASSVGDSGVSYEQYF. DNA for the CDR3: TGTGCCAGCAGCGTAGGGGATAGCGGGGTCTCCTACGAGCAGTACTTC. The rearrangement links TRBV9 to TRBJ2-7; TRBD2 matches 8 bases. With 0 bases clipped from V and 0 bases from J, the junction kept 5 bases outside the gene matches. The CDR3 is made up of 16 amino acids. CDR1 is SGDLS, CDR2 YYNGEE, per germline.

The chain combines TRBV7-9 with TRBJ2-1; 7 bases are shared with TRBD2. Trimming cost V 5 bases and J 8 bases; bases outside gene matches: 12. The CDR3 runs to 15 residues. CDR1 is SEHNR, CDR2 FQNEAQ, per germline (reference sequence). CDR3 loop: CASSPPSGGRDEQFF. CDR3 coding DNA: TGTGCCAGCAGCCCGCCTAGCGGCGGACGCGATGAGCAGTTCTTC.

The chain couples TRBV27 to TRBJ1-5; perhaps TRBD1 as D (5 bases). Germline V lookup: CDR1 MNHEY, CDR2 SMNVEV (reference sequence). Trimming pared 1 base from V and 10 bases from J, leaving 14 bases between. The CDR3 is made up of 14 amino acids. In DNA, the CDR3 is TGTGCCAGCAGTTTATTTTCCAGGGCTCATCCCCAGCATTTT. Translated: CASSLFSRAHPQHF.

The genes are TRBV10-3 and TRBJ1-1; D call uncertain. From germline, CDR1 is ENHRY and CDR2 SYGVKD. The CDR3 spans 13 residues. Trimming stripped 9 bases from V and 2 bases from J, with 13 bases between. The CDR3 DNA sequence: TGTGCCATACGTAGGGTGAACAACACTGAAGCTTTCTTT. Translating it yields CAIRRVNNTEAFF.

V gene TRBV5-1 combines with J gene TRBJ1-2, with TRBD1 matching 7 bases. Per the germline V gene, CDR1 is SGHRS and CDR2 is YFSETQ. V shed 0 bases, J shed 6 bases, and the junction held 11 bases outside the gene matches. The CDR3 contains 16 residues. The CDR3 nucleotides read TGCGCCAGCAGCTTGGCCCAGCCACAGGGGACTCATGGCTACACCTTC. It codes for CASSLAQPQGTHGYTF.

The J gene is TRBJ2-7, the V gene TRBV7-9; perhaps D is TRBD1 or TRBD2 (5 bases each). The CDR3 length is 13 residues. Germline values: CDR1 SEHNR, CDR2 FQNEAQ (reference sequence). Trimming took off 8 bases at V and 10 bases at J, with 21 bases between the two ends. The DNA of the CDR3 is TGTGCCAGCCGGTCCCCCCGGGGCGGACCCCAGTACGTC. It specifies CASRSPRGGPQYV.

V and J are TRBV29-1 and TRBJ2-5, with D uncertain. The CDR3 spans 15 residues. Germline-derived CDR1 and CDR2 are SQVTM and ANQGSEA. Trimming removed 3 bases at V and 1 base at J, with 15 bases between. Written as DNA, the CDR3 is TGCAGCGTTGAGCTTCGGGTACAGCTCCAAGAGACCCAGTACTTC. The encoded protein is CSVELRVQLQETQYF. The whole variable domain, remainder taken from reference TRBV29-1 and TRBJ2-5, is SAVISQKPSRDICQRGTSLTIQCQVDSQVTMMFWYRQQPGQSLTLIATANQGSEATYESGFVIDKFPISRPNLTFSTLTVSNMSPEDSSIYLCSVELRVQLQETQYFGPGTRLLVL.

This chain connects TRBV10-2 to TRBJ1-2, with D perhaps matching TRBD1 (5 bases). Germline V gene lookup returns CDR1 WSHSY and CDR2 SAAADI. Trimming cost V 1 base and J 8 bases, with 20 bases left between them. The CDR3 consists of 16 residues. CDR3 coding DNA: TGCGCCAGCAGTGAGTGGCAGGGATCTTATTCATTAGGCTACACCTTC. This gives the protein CASSEWQGSYSLGYTF.

This clone has a single count. The rearrangement links TRBV9 to TRBJ2-7; TRBD1 is a possible D gene (5 bases). The CDR3 has 16 residues. The germline CDR1 and CDR2 sequences are SGDLS and YYNGEE. Trimming removed 1 base from V and 8 bases from J, with 22 bases in between. This CDR3 reads CASSVFLGHMQGQQYF. In DNA form, the CDR3 reads TGTGCCAGCAGCGTATTCTTAGGACACATGCAAGGGCAGCAGTACTTC.

For this clone: One junction end does not reproduce the germline sequence, and a read error may be involved. V usage is TRBV7-6 and J usage is TRBJ2-2; 8 bases map to TRBD2. This CDR3 contains 15 residues. CDR1 SGHVS and CDR2 FNYEAQ come from the germline V gene. In DNA form, the CDR3 reads TGTGCCAGCAGCTTAGTCAGGCGGGGGGCCGGTGAGCTGTTTTTT. Its protein is CASSLVRRGAGELFF.

The rearrangement uses TRBV19 and TRBJ1-1; D possibly corresponds to TRBD1 (5 bases). The CDR3 runs 17 residues. The germline gives CDR1 LNHDA, CDR2 SQIVND (reference sequence). V was shortened by 0 bases and J by 0 bases, with 14 bases between the two germline ends. This CDR3 is CASSIEGPGNMNTEAFF. DNA for the CDR3: TGTGCCAGTAGTATAGAGGGGCCAGGGAACATGAACACTGAAGCTTTCTTT.